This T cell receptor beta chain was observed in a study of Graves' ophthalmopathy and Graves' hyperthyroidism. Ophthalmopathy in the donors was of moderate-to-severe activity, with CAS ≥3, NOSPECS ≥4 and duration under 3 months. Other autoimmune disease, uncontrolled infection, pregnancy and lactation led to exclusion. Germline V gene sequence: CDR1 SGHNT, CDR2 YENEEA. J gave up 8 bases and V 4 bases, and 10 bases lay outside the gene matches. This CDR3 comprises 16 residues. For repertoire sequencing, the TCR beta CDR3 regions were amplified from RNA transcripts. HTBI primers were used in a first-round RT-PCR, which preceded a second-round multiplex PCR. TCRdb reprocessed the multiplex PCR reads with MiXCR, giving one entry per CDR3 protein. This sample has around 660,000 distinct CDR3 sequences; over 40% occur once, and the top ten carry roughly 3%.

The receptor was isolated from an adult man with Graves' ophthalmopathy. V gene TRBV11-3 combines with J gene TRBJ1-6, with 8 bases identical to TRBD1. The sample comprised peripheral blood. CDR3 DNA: TGTGCCAGCAGCTGGAGCATCAGGGGGCCTTATTCACCCCTCCACTTT. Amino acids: CASSWSIRGPYSPLHF. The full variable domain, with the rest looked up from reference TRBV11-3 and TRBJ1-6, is EAGVVQSPRYKIIEKKQPVAFWCNPISGHNTLYWYLQNLGQGPELLIRYENEEAVDDSQLPKDRFSAERLKGVDSTLKIQPAELGDSAVYLCASSWSIRGPYSPLHFGNGTRLTVT.